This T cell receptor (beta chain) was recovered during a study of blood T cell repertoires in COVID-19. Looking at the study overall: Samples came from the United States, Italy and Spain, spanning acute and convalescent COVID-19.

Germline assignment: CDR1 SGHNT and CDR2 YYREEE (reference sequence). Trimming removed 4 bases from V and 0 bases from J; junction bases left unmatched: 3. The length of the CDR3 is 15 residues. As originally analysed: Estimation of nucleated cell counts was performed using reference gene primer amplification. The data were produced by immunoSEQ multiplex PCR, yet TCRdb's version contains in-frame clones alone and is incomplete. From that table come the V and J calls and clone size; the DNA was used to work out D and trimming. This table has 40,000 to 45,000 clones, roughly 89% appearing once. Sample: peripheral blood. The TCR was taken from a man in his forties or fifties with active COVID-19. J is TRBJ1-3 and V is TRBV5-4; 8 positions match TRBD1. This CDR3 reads CASSTTGDSGNTIYF. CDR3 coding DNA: TGTGCCAGCAGCACGACAGGGGACTCTGGAAACACCATATATTTT.